This T cell receptor (beta chain) was captured in a study of blood T cells in healthy people across ages. Study results and caveats: Conclusively comparing naive with antigen-experienced cells was impossible with unsorted PBMCs. There were more naive CD4+ cells and higher diversity in long-lived donors than in aged donors.

Combining a sample-barcoded 5' primer with a J-beta primer mix, a second PCR ran for roughly 6 to 12 cycles. The yield of each sample was at least 2.5 million CDR3-containing paired-end reads. Each CDR3 protein gets one entry after TCRdb re-called the 5' RACE reads with MiXCR. The repertoire has about 730,000 distinct CDR3 sequences, 40% to 45% of them found once; the top ten carry 20% to 25%. About this clonotype itself: Its antigen is unidentified.

CDR1 and CDR2 from the germline V gene are KGHSH and LQKENI. V lost 4 bases and J lost 2; bases outside the gene matches: 8. The CDR3 totals 15 residues. The source material was blood. The rearrangement uses TRBV18 and TRBJ2-7; 7 bases agree with TRBD2. The receptor was derived from a woman aged 55-70 years in good health. This chain's CDR3 is CASSQIPGGTYEQYF. In DNA, the CDR3 is TGTGCCAGCTCACAAATCCCGGGGGGTACCTACGAGCAGTACTTC.